The 21 T cell receptor beta chains given below trace back to one sample, sequenced in a study of cytomegalovirus exposure and HLA in healthy donors. Assay: immunoSEQ multiplex PCR; the TCRdb copy retains only in-frame clones and omits some. The sample gives some 150,000 clones, roughly 86% of which show up once; 3.5% to 5% is in the top ten. Sequenced: PBMCs. Receptors were obtained from a man younger than 35 in good health and CMV-seropositive.

This clone was counted a single time. As DNA, the CDR3 is TGTGCCTCCGTAGTGCAGGGGTCTCACTCCTACAATGAGCAGTTCTTC. Translation: CASVVQGSHSYNEQFF. The chain combines TRBV2 with TRBJ2-1, with a tentative D call TRBD1 (6 bases). The CDR3 extends over 16 amino acids. V was trimmed by 11 bases and J by 0 bases, leaving 20 bases between them. CDR1 is SNHLY and CDR2 is FYNNEI in the germline V gene.

The chain couples TRBV11-2 to TRBJ2-1, with 9 bases that match TRBD1. CDR3 size: 16 residues. Trimming at V came to 5 bases and at J to 4 bases, leaving 9 bases not matched to a gene. Germline V gene data show CDR1 as SGHAT and CDR2 as FQNNGV. The CDR3 is CASSVKQGAPYNEQFF. CDR3 nucleotide sequence: TGTGCCAGCAGCGTAAAACAGGGGGCTCCTTACAATGAGCAGTTCTTC.

V gene TRBV19 combines with J gene TRBJ2-1; 10 bases line up with TRBD2. Germline loops: CDR1 LNHDA, CDR2 SQIVND (reference sequence). Trimming at V came to 6 bases and at J to 1 base, leaving 3 bases not matched to a gene. The CDR3 runs 15 residues. The CDR3 spells CASSVAGGSYNEQFF. In DNA form, the CDR3 reads TGTGCCAGTAGCGTAGCGGGAGGTTCCTACAATGAGCAGTTCTTC.

CDR3 nucleotide sequence: TGTGCCTGGAGTCCTCCCGGAGGTAGGCACACTGAAGCTTTCTTT. It specifies CAWSPPGGRHTEAFF. The chain is built from TRBV30 and TRBJ1-1; D call uncertain. Germline V CDR1 and CDR2: GTSNPN, SVGIG (reference sequence). V was pared by 2 bases and J by 3 bases, with 16 bases between. The CDR3 loop spans 15 amino acids.

V gene TRBV2 combines with J gene TRBJ2-3, with no clear D. The germline V gene has CDR1 SNHLY and CDR2 FYNNEI. With 5 bases removed from V and 5 bases from J, the gap between germline ends came to 5 bases. The CDR3 sequence is 11 residues long. CDR3 residues: CASSQKDTQYF. The CDR3 coding sequence is TGTGCCAGCAGTCAGAAAGATACGCAGTATTTT.

V gene TRBV5-6 combines with J gene TRBJ1-1, with 8 positions matching TRBD1. V trimming: 3 bases; J trimming: 1 base; junction bases outside the gene matches: 5. The CDR3 totals 15 residues. CDR1 is SGHDT and CDR2 is YYEEEE in the germline V gene. The CDR3 DNA follows: TGTGCCAGCAGCTCCGGACAGGGAGGGAACACTGAAGCTTTCTTT. Protein sequence: CASSSGQGGNTEAFF.

The chain couples TRBV15 to TRBJ1-5, with D perhaps TRBD1 (5 bases). Trimming took 7 bases from V and 0 from J, leaving 7 bases between them. Per germline, CDR1 LNHNV and CDR2 YYDKDF (reference sequence). This CDR3 spans 13 amino acids. The CDR3 coding sequence is TGTGCCACCAACCAGGGTAGCAATCAGCCCCAGCATTTT. Protein sequence: CATNQGSNQPQHF.

This chain links TRBV29-1 with TRBJ2-7, with D maybe TRBD2 (5 bases). The CDR3 is 13 amino acids. In germline, CDR1 is SQVTM, CDR2 ANQGSEA. The V end was cut by 1 base, the J end by 5 bases, with 12 bases between. The CDR3 spells CSVEARVPNEQYF. DNA of the CDR3: TGCAGCGTTGAAGCGCGGGTTCCCAACGAGCAGTACTTC.

CDR3 sequence (DNA): TGTGCCTGGAGCGCCGGAGTTAGCAATCAGCCCCAGCATTTT. It encodes CAWSAGVSNQPQHF. The chain carries TRBV30 and TRBJ1-5; no clear D. Trimming shortened V by 3 bases and J by 0 bases, and 9 bases separated the two germline ends. Germline V CDR1 and CDR2: GTSNPN, SVGIG (reference sequence). This CDR3 comprises 14 residues.

The chain couples TRBV4-1 to TRBJ1-2; D gene unclear. Germline CDR1 reads MGHRA; CDR2 reads YSYEKL. The CDR3 sequence is 16 residues long. Trimming took off 2 bases at V and 0 bases at J, with 13 bases between the two ends. The CDR3 sequence: CASSQTANKANYGYTF. The CDR3 coding sequence is TGCGCCAGCAGCCAAACAGCCAACAAAGCTAACTATGGCTACACCTTC.

The CDR3 sequence is CAGGTASNQPQHF. The CDR3 DNA is TGTGCCGGTGGGACAGCCAGCAATCAGCCCCAGCATTTT. This chain links TRBV6-1 with TRBJ1-5; 7 bases fit TRBD1. Per germline, CDR1 MNHNS and CDR2 SASEGT. V trimming: 11 bases; J trimming: 1 base; junction bases outside the gene matches: 5. The CDR3 consists of 13 residues.

The chain uses TRBV5-1 and TRBJ1-1, with D uncertain. Germline CDR1 is SGHRS and CDR2 is YFSETQ. Trimming pared 5 bases from V and 2 bases from J, leaving 10 bases between. The CDR3 is made up of 13 amino acids. CDR3 region: CASRRSVNTEAFF. CDR3 DNA: TGCGCCAGCAGGAGGTCGGTAAACACTGAAGCTTTCTTT. Full variable domain (outside the CDR3, taken from reference TRBV5-1 and TRBJ1-1): KAGVTQTPRYLIKTRGQQVTLSCSPISGHRSVSWYQQTPGQGLQFLFEYFSETQRNKGNFPGRFSGRQFSNSRSEMNVSTLELGDSALYLCASRRSVNTEAFFGQGTRLTVV.

The chain is built from TRBV6-1 and TRBJ1-3, with D unclear. Trimming removed 2 bases at V and 0 bases at J, with 14 bases between. Germline lookup yields CDR1 MNHNS and CDR2 SASEGT. The CDR3 extends over 17 amino acids. The CDR3 reads CASSETWRVSSGNTIYF. The CDR3 bases are TGTGCCAGCAGTGAAACGTGGCGGGTGAGCTCTGGAAACACCATATATTTT.

This clone appeared a single time. The same CDR3 can be traced to other DNA sequences in this sample. This sequence joins TRBV30 and TRBJ1-5; 10 nucleotides match TRBD1. The ends lost 3 bases at V and 4 bases at J; junction bases unmatched: 3. The CDR3 totals 14 residues. CDR1 and CDR2 from the germline V gene are GTSNPN and SVGIG (reference sequence). This CDR3 reads CAWSRDRGNQPQHF. Here the CDR3 DNA reads TGTGCCTGGAGCCGGGACAGGGGAAATCAGCCCCAGCATTTT.

This clone was seen a handful of times. V gene TRBV6-5 combines with J gene TRBJ2-5, with TRBD2 matching over 7 bases. The CDR3 loop spans 14 amino acids. CDR1 is MNHEY and CDR2 is SVGAGI in the germline V gene. Germline trimming cut 3 bases from V and 4 bases from J; bases unmatched to any gene: 5. The CDR3 loop is CASSYSSSGETQYF. CDR3 DNA sequence: TGTGCCAGCAGTTATTCGTCTAGCGGAGAGACCCAGTACTTC.

The rearrangement uses TRBV10-3 and TRBJ1-1; 8 positions agree with TRBD1. The CDR3 has 15 residues. V shed 5 bases and J 1 base; nucleotides not matched to a gene: 6. The germline V gene encodes CDR1 ENHRY and CDR2 SYGVKD. The CDR3 protein is CAISPGGGSNTEAFF. As DNA, the CDR3 is TGTGCCATCAGTCCAGGGGGCGGGTCGAACACTGAAGCTTTCTTT.

This chain uses TRBV4-1 with TRBJ2-2; 7 bases align to TRBD2. V lost 4 bases, J lost 7 bases, and 9 bases stayed unmatched. The CDR3 covers 15 residues. Germline CDR1 and CDR2: MGHRA and YSYEKL. CDR3 sequence (DNA): TGCGCCAGCAGCCCCTGGGGAGGGGATAACGGGGAGCTGTTTTTT. Translated: CASSPWGGDNGELFF.

For the CDR3, the DNA is TGCAGCGTTGAAGGCCGGGGGAAAGCCGGGGAGCTGTTTTTT. Translation gives CSVEGRGKAGELFF. The J gene is TRBJ2-2, the V gene TRBV29-1; D is perhaps TRBD2 (6 bases). Trimming took off 1 base at V and 6 bases at J, with 12 bases between the two ends. Germline V gene data show CDR1 as SQVTM and CDR2 as ANQGSEA. This CDR3 is built from 14 residues.

The CDR3 DNA sequence: TGCGCCAGCAGCTTGGGAGCTAGCGGGGGGCCCGCTTTGAATGAGCAGTTCTTC. Encoded protein: CASSLGASGGPALNEQFF. J is TRBJ2-1 and V is TRBV5-1; 11 bases are a match to TRBD2. The V gene's germline CDR1 is SGHRS and CDR2 YFSETQ. CDR3 length: 18 residues. V was clipped by 0 bases and J by 7 bases; unmatched bases: 12.

This clone was counted a few times. In DNA, the CDR3 is TGCAGCGTTCCCCACTGGGCTTACGGCTACACCTTC. Translated: CSVPHWAYGYTF. The chain carries TRBV29-1 and TRBJ1-2; no definite D call. The germline V and J ends were trimmed by 5 bases and 8 bases, with 15 bases remaining between them. The CDR3 is 12 residues long. Germline lookup yields CDR1 SQVTM and CDR2 ANQGSEA.

The V and J genes are TRBV18 and TRBJ1-2; 7 nucleotides agree with TRBD1. V shed 1 base and J 4 bases; nucleotides not matched to a gene: 3. Germline lookup yields CDR1 KGHSH and CDR2 LQKENI. CDR3 length: 14 amino acids. CDR3 sequence: CASSPRDRPYGYTF. The CDR3 region has the DNA TGTGCCAGCTCACCACGGGACAGACCCTATGGCTACACCTTC.